These 6 T cell receptor beta chains originate from one sample sequenced in a study of cytomegalovirus exposure and HLA in healthy donors. The PCR had 60 Vbeta and 13 Jbeta primers. The table came from immunoSEQ multiplex PCR; TCRdb's copy has only in-frame clones and leaves some out. The sample has some 140,000 clones, 80% seen once. The sequencing sample was made of PBMCs. Every receptor here comes from a man in his thirties or forties in good health and CMV-seronegative.

This chain connects TRBV15 to TRBJ2-3; D possibly corresponds to TRBD2 (5 bases). V gave up 2 bases and J gave up 2 bases, with 8 bases separating them. Germline V gene sequence: CDR1 LNHNV, CDR2 YYDKDF (reference sequence). The CDR3 runs 14 residues. This CDR3 is CATSRRLTTDTQYF. CDR3 DNA: TGTGCCACCAGCAGACGACTAACCACAGATACGCAGTATTTT.

The chain couples TRBV30 to TRBJ2-5; no reliable D call. The germline gives CDR1 GTSNPN, CDR2 SVGIG (reference sequence). The CDR3 sequence is 13 residues long. V lost 0 bases and J 5 bases, leaving 10 bases between the germline ends. CDR3 in DNA: TGTGCCTGGAGTGTCGGGTTCGCGGAGACCCAGTACTTC. It encodes CAWSVGFAETQYF.

The chain links TRBV5-1 to TRBJ1-4; 9 bases agree with TRBD1. The CDR3 sequence is 14 residues long. Trimming removed 4 bases from V and 8 bases from J; junction bases left unmatched: 6. CDR1 is SGHRS, CDR2 YFSETQ, per germline. The CDR3 bases are TGCGCCAGCAGCGCCGGACAGGGGAGAGAAAAACTGTTTTTT. Protein product: CASSAGQGREKLFF. The whole variable domain, filled in from reference TRBV5-1 and TRBJ1-4, reads KAGVTQTPRYLIKTRGQQVTLSCSPISGHRSVSWYQQTPGQGLQFLFEYFSETQRNKGNFPGRFSGRQFSNSRSEMNVSTLELGDSALYLCASSAGQGREKLFFGSGTQLSVL.

The chain couples TRBV18 to TRBJ1-2; 7 positions agree with TRBD1. This CDR3 is built from 13 residues. J was trimmed by 4 bases and V by 3 bases; bases with no gene match: 2. Looked up from germline, CDR1 is KGHSH and CDR2 is LQKENI. CDR3 nucleotides: TGTGCCAGCTCACCGACAGGGACCTATGGCTACACCTTC. This gives the protein CASSPTGTYGYTF. Supplemented by reference TRBV18 and TRBJ1-2, the full variable domain reads NAGVMQNPRHLVRRRGQEARLRCSPMKGHSHVYWYRQLPEEGLKFMVYLQKENIIDESGMPKERFSAEFPKEGPSILRIQQVVRGDSAAYFCASSPTGTYGYTFGSGTRLTVV.

This chain joins TRBV4-2 and TRBJ2-2; D remains unclear. The CDR3 extends over 13 amino acids. V lost 4 bases and J lost 4, with 7 bases in between. CDR1 is LGHNA, CDR2 YNFKEQ, per germline. The CDR3 region has the DNA TGTGCCAGCAGCCGGGCTATCACCGGGGAGCTGTTTTTT. Its protein product is CASSRAITGELFF.

Comment on this clone: A junction boundary mismatches the germline segment, possibly from a read error. V is TRBV4-3 and J is TRBJ2-7; 7 positions agree with TRBD1. The CDR3 covers 18 residues. Looked up from germline, CDR1 is LGHNA and CDR2 is YSLEER. CDR3 sequence reads: CASSQDPTGVGRRYGQYF. DNA for the CDR3: TGCGCCAGCAGCCAAGATCCCACAGGGGTGGGTAGGAGGTACGGGCAGTACTTC.